The clone carrying this TCR beta chain was seen ten or more times. The target antigen is unknown. Time point: newly diagnosed GD, antithyroid drugs for less than 3 months. Preparation of the TCR library used RNA extracted from PBMCs. The entry originates in a study of regulatory T cells in long-lasting Graves disease. Study context: Newly diagnosed Graves' patients took antithyroid drugs under 3 months. Points from the study as a whole: Persistent disease samples used TRBV28, TRBJ1-2 and TRBJ2-5 preferentially.

In building TCR beta libraries, iRepertoire HTBI primers were used together with Arm-PCR of CDR3 regions. One entry per CDR3 protein results from TCRdb running MiXCR on the multiplex PCR reads. The sample holds roughly 610,000 distinct CDR3 sequences, around 17% seen once. The germline V and J ends were trimmed by 8 bases and 5 bases, with 12 bases remaining between them. The CDR3 runs to 12 residues. The same sample was also used in a study of T cells in Graves' hyperthyroidism and ophthalmopathy.

The clonotype comes from a woman in her 30s with Graves disease. Source: peripheral blood mononuclear cells (PBMCs), taken at new diagnosis, from a patient treated with antithyroid drugs. This rearrangement joins TRBV12-3 or TRBV12-4 to TRBJ1-2; D call uncertain. As DNA, the CDR3 is TGTGCCAGCGGGGAGATTGCGTATGGCTACACCTTC. Amino acid sequence: CASGEIAYGYTF.